The next 13 T cell receptor beta chains were all read from a single sample in a study of regulatory and conventional T cells in RAG deficiency (dated by TCRdb to about 2017). Preparation of the library involved the immunoSEQ multiplex PCR assay. TCRdb provides this immuneACCESS table in a form limited to in-frame rearrangements. Some clones are lacking; in checked studies, under half of them reflect an unresolved V gene, and why the rest are absent is not known. The sample table shows about 28,000 clones, and about 90% are seen once. Of the sample, roughly 0.82% is held by the ten largest clones. Before genomic DNA extraction, regulatory T cells were purified from blood as CD4+CD25-high CD127-low cells. These sequences were also reported in another study, on regulatory T cells. Per that second paper: For the multiplex PCR, 52 forward TRBV primers and 13 reverse TRBJ primers were used, and amplification bias was corrected with both assay-based and computational methods.

Material for sequencing was Tregs sorted from blood. All receptors derive from a human donor in good health.

The V call is TRBV27, the J call TRBJ2-7, with D maybe TRBD2 (6 bases). The germline V gene encodes CDR1 MNHEY and CDR2 SMNVEV (reference sequence). V was clipped by 10 bases and J by 9 bases, with 22 bases between them. The CDR3 is 13 amino acids. This CDR3 reads CATRISGTHRQYF. In DNA form, the CDR3 reads TGTGCCACCAGAATCTCGGGGACTCACCGGCAGTACTTC.

The rearrangement joins TRBV9 to TRBJ1-5, with a tentative D call TRBD1 (6 bases). The CDR3 length is 14 residues. The germline CDR1 and CDR2 sequences are SGDLS and YYNGEE. V lost 4 bases to trimming and J lost 5 bases, with 13 bases between them. The CDR3 nucleotides read TGTGCCAGCAGCCCGGACAGAAACTATCAGCCCCAGCATTTT. Protein product: CASSPDRNYQPQHF. The full variable domain, rest sourced from reference TRBV9 and TRBJ1-5, is DSGVTQTPKHLITATGQRVTLRCSPRSGDLSVYWYQQSLDQGLQFLIQYYNGEERAKGNILERFSAQQFPDLHSELNLSSLELGDSALYFCASSPDRNYQPQHFGDGTRLSIL.

This chain connects TRBV5-4 to TRBJ1-6; D possibly corresponds to TRBD1 (6 bases). This CDR3 region has 15 residues. The germline V gene encodes CDR1 SGHNT and CDR2 YYREEE (reference sequence). Trimming removed 2 bases at V and 6 bases at J, with 12 bases between. CDR3 coding DNA: TGTGCCAGCAGCTTAAGGGGGGCGGGTAATTCACCCCTCCACTTT. The encoded protein is CASSLRGAGNSPLHF.

The chain links TRBV30 to TRBJ1-3, with D perhaps TRBD1 (6 bases). This CDR3 spans 14 amino acids. Per germline, CDR1 GTSNPN and CDR2 SVGIG (reference sequence). V was pared by 0 bases and J by 0 bases, with 6 bases between. This chain's CDR3 is CAWSVGGSGNTIYF. The CDR3 DNA is TGTGCCTGGAGTGTAGGGGGCTCTGGAAACACCATATATTTT.

The chain uses TRBV28 and TRBJ1-6; D unclear. CDR1 is MDHEN, CDR2 SYDVKM, per germline. Between the trimmed V and J ends, which lost 2 bases and 8 bases, there was a span of 4 bases. There are 12 residues in the CDR3. CDR3 sequence (DNA): TGTGCCAGCAGTTTACGGGATTCACCCCTCCACTTT. This codes for CASSLRDSPLHF.

The chain links TRBV5-5 to TRBJ1-3; D may be TRBD1 (5 bases). Trimming cost V 0 bases and J 3 bases, with 19 bases left between them. The CDR3 has 18 residues. CDR1 SGHKS and CDR2 YYEKEE come from the germline V gene (reference sequence). CDR3 residues: CASSLDNLGGTLGNTIYF. The CDR3 bases are TGTGCCAGCAGCTTGGATAATTTAGGAGGGACTCTTGGAAACACCATATATTTT.

This chain uses TRBV4-2 with TRBJ2-1, with D perhaps matching TRBD1 or TRBD2 (5 bases each). Trimming pared 5 bases from V and 0 bases from J, leaving 14 bases between. Germline V gene data show CDR1 as LGHNA and CDR2 as YNFKEQ. The CDR3 is 16 residues long. CDR3 nucleotides: TGTGCCAGCAGCTTATGGGGGTCGAGCTCCTACAATGAGCAGTTCTTC. Its protein is CASSLWGSSSYNEQFF.

The CDR3 DNA reads as TGTGCCAGCAGTGAACAGGGGAAGGGCACAGATACGCAGTATTTT. As protein: CASSEQGKGTDTQYF. The chain joins TRBV2 to TRBJ2-3, with D possibly being TRBD1 (6 bases). The CDR3 runs to 15 residues. The V end was cut by 2 bases, the J end by 1 base, with 10 bases between. CDR1 and CDR2 from the germline V gene are SNHLY and FYNNEI.

The rearrangement joins TRBV6-1 to TRBJ2-5; D may be TRBD2 (5 bases). CDR1 MNHNS and CDR2 SASEGT come from the germline V gene. V dropped 5 bases and J dropped 7 bases, with 8 bases sitting between them. There are 11 residues in the CDR3. CDR3 DNA: TGTGCCAGCAGTCTAGCCGGGACCCAGTACTTC. Amino acid sequence: CASSLAGTQYF.

The J gene is TRBJ1-2, the V gene TRBV30; TRBD1 might be the D (6 bases). Looked up from germline, CDR1 is GTSNPN and CDR2 is SVGIG (reference sequence). Trimming removed 7 bases from V and 4 bases from J, with 13 bases in between. This CDR3 spans 12 amino acids. CDR3 DNA: TGTGCCTACAGGGTTCTAAGCTATGGCTACACCTTC. Residues: CAYRVLSYGYTF.

The chain couples TRBV18 to TRBJ2-4; D may be TRBD2 (6 bases). Trimming removed 3 bases from V and 8 bases from J, with 11 bases in between. The CDR3 covers 13 residues. Germline V gives CDR1 KGHSH, CDR2 LQKENI. The CDR3 sequence: CASSPVGGDIQYF. In DNA, the CDR3 is TGTGCCAGCTCACCGGTGGGCGGGGACATTCAGTACTTC. Filled out from reference TRBV18 and TRBJ2-4, the complete variable domain reads NAGVMQNPRHLVRRRGQEARLRCSPMKGHSHVYWYRQLPEEGLKFMVYLQKENIIDESGMPKERFSAEFPKEGPSILRIQQVVRGDSAAYFCASSPVGGDIQYFGAGTRLSVL.

The chain employs TRBV10-3 and TRBJ2-7, with D tentatively TRBD2 (5 bases). Per the germline V gene, CDR1 is ENHRY and CDR2 is SYGVKD. The CDR3 is 11 residues long. V lost 4 bases and J lost 4, with 5 bases in between. CDR3 DNA sequence: TGTGCCATCAGTGGAGGGTACGAGCAGTACTTC. It codes for CAISGGYEQYF.

This chain links TRBV5-1 with TRBJ1-2; D remains unclear. The CDR3 extends over 15 amino acids. Germline CDR1 reads SGHRS; CDR2 reads YFSETQ. Trimming left V 0 bases short and J 1 base short, with 10 bases between. CDR3 sequence (DNA): TGCGCCAGCAGCTTGGTGGCAGCTAGTAACTATGGCTACACCTTC. Protein: CASSLVAASNYGYTF.